This TCR beta chain was sequenced for a study of PD-L1 blockade in urothelial cancer. Study background: Atezolizumab at 1,200 mg intravenously every 3 weeks was started by patients at some point between 2014 and 2015.

Patients suffered from locally advanced or metastatic urothelial carcinoma. The CDR3 totals 13 residues. Germline CDR1 reads MDHEN; CDR2 reads SYDVKM. V was cut by 6 bases and J by 2 bases, with 11 bases left in between. Only in-frame clones appear in the TCRdb table, and some are missing; sequencing was by immunoSEQ multiplex PCR. The sample carries about 84,000 clones, roughly 87% recorded once. The TCR originated in a man aged 70-80 years with urothelial cancer. Sequences were derived from PBMCs, sampled around atezolizumab (anti-PD-L1) treatment. This sequence joins TRBV28 and TRBJ2-7, with D possibly being TRBD2 (5 bases). The DNA for the CDR3 is TGTGCCAGCAGCCCCAGCGGAACCTACGAGCAGTACTTC. Translating gives CASSPSGTYEQYF.